This paragraph covers one TCR beta chain sequence. Antigen: not known. The V end lost 4 bases, the J end lost 4 bases, and 24 bases lay between the germline ends. CDR3 length equals 18 residues. Germline CDR1 reads SNHLY; CDR2 reads FYNNEI. These data originate in a study of cytomegalovirus exposure and HLA in healthy donors. Whole-study results and caveats: What a later analysis showed was that several of the most significant clusters appeared linked to common viral pathogens.

Researchers ran the PCR with 60 Vbeta and 13 Jbeta primers. Profiled with immunoSEQ multiplex PCR; TCRdb holds only in-frame clones, not every one. The data hold roughly 56,000 clones, with 87% observed a single time. The chain joins TRBV2 to TRBJ2-3, with a weak D call TRBD2 (7 bases). This receptor was identified in a man between 18 and 35 years old in good health and CMV-seronegative. Sequenced input: PBMCs. CDR3 in amino acids: CASSGGPFGGGPSDTQYF. CDR3 nucleotide sequence: TGTGCCAGCAGTGGGGGCCCCTTTGGCGGGGGCCCCTCAGATACGCAGTATTTT.